The next 15 T cell receptor beta chains were all read from a single sample in a study of cytomegalovirus exposure and HLA in healthy donors. PCR was performed using 60 Vbeta and 13 Jbeta primers. Measured with immunoSEQ multiplex PCR; TCRdb has only the in-frame clones, and not every one. The sample gives approximately 110,000 clones, 74% of which show up once; roughly 2.7% is in the top ten. Sample: PBMCs. These receptors originate from a man aged 45-60 years in good health and CMV-seropositive.

This chain uses TRBV19 with TRBJ2-1; 9 positions agree with TRBD1. Per the germline V gene, CDR1 is LNHDA and CDR2 is SQIVND (reference sequence). This CDR3 has 15 residues. V trimming: 4 bases; J trimming: 6 bases; junction bases outside the gene matches: 7. In DNA form, the CDR3 reads TGTGCCAGTAGTAAGACAGGGGGATTGGGCAATGAGCAGTTCTTC. Its protein is CASSKTGGLGNEQFF. The full variable domain, completed using reference TRBV19 and TRBJ2-1, is DGGITQSPKYLFRKEGQNVTLSCEQNLNHDAMYWYRQDPGQGLRLIYYSQIVNDFQKGDIAEGYSVSREKKESFPLTVTSAQKNPTAFYLCASSKTGGLGNEQFFGPGTRLTVL.

The chain joins TRBV5-6 to TRBJ1-1, with D tentatively TRBD1 (6 bases). The V end was cut by 7 bases, the J end by 1 base, with 11 bases between. Germline values: CDR1 SGHDT, CDR2 YYEEEE. This CDR3 comprises 13 residues. CDR3 bases: TGTGCCAGCCTACTGACAGGGAACACTGAAGCTTTCTTT. As protein: CASLLTGNTEAFF.

The sample holds a few counts of this clone. The same CDR3 can be traced to other DNA sequences in this sample. This rearrangement joins TRBV11-2 to TRBJ2-7; 7 positions agree with TRBD2. There are 14 residues in the CDR3. CDR1 and CDR2 from the germline V gene are SGHAT and FQNNGV. V lost 4 bases and J lost 4; bases outside the gene matches: 7. CDR3 residues: CASSSERGPYEQYF. Written as DNA, the CDR3 is TGTGCCAGCAGCTCAGAGCGGGGTCCTTACGAGCAGTACTTC.

The CDR3 sequence is CASRPGLQETQYF. CDR3 nucleotide sequence: TGTGCCAGCAGGCCGGGACTTCAAGAGACCCAGTACTTC. The chain combines TRBV2 with TRBJ2-5, with D possibly matching TRBD2 (6 bases). V was cut by 6 bases and J by 2 bases, with 10 bases left in between. The CDR3 sequence is 13 residues long. Germline-derived CDR1 and CDR2 are SNHLY and FYNNEI.

This clone has only one observation. This chain connects TRBV27 to TRBJ1-5, with 8 nucleotides matching TRBD1. The ends lost 6 bases at V and 3 bases at J; junction bases unmatched: 4. The CDR3 consists of 14 residues. Germline CDR1 reads MNHEY; CDR2 reads SMNVEV (reference sequence). The CDR3 protein is CASRSGGLNQPQHF. As DNA, the CDR3 is TGTGCCAGCAGGTCAGGGGGCCTCAATCAGCCCCAGCATTTT.

This chain uses TRBV7-7 with TRBJ2-5; the match to TRBD2 covers 10 bases. CDR1 is SSHAT, CDR2 FNYEAQ, per germline (reference sequence). With V trimmed by 4 bases and J by 1 base, 6 bases remained unmatched. The CDR3 spans 16 residues. CDR3 bases: TGTGCCAGCAGCTCCCGACTAGCGGGCACCCAAGAGACCCAGTACTTC. Its translation is CASSSRLAGTQETQYF.

The gene calls are TRBV5-6 and TRBJ1-2; D remains ambiguous. From germline, CDR1 is SGHDT and CDR2 YYEEEE. The V end was cut by 3 bases, the J end by 8 bases, with 11 bases between. The CDR3 is 12 residues long. The CDR3 loop is CASSSGSRGYTF. The CDR3 bases are TGTGCCAGCAGCTCTGGGTCCAGGGGCTACACCTTC.

The rearrangement links TRBV10-2 to TRBJ2-5, with D perhaps TRBD2 (6 bases). The CDR3 is made up of 13 amino acids. Between the trimmed V and J ends, which lost 7 bases and 11 bases, there was a span of 20 bases. The V gene's germline CDR1 is WSHSY and CDR2 SAAADI. The CDR3 sequence: CASKSQASGEQYF. The CDR3 nucleotides are TGCGCCAGCAAATCACAGGCCTCGGGGGAGCAGTACTTC.

The chain is built from TRBV5-6 and TRBJ2-7; unclear D gene. Germline assignment: CDR1 SGHDT and CDR2 YYEEEE. With 7 bases removed from V and 3 bases from J, the gap between germline ends came to 14 bases. The CDR3 contains 13 residues. CDR3: CASPTPRSYEQYF. In DNA, the CDR3 is TGTGCCAGCCCAACCCCCCGTAGCTACGAGCAGTACTTC.

The chain has TRBV7-9 and TRBJ2-3; TRBD2 is a possible D gene (6 bases). Trimming took 2 bases from V and 2 from J, leaving 14 bases between them. From germline, CDR1 is SEHNR and CDR2 FQNEAQ (reference sequence). CDR3 length: 16 residues. The CDR3 DNA reads as TGTGCCAGCAGCTTATTCGGGGGAAGATACACAGATACGCAGTATTTT. This translates into CASSLFGGRYTDTQYF.

This clone appeared a few times. This chain uses TRBV6-6 with TRBJ2-1, with D possibly matching TRBD2 (6 bases). Germline assignment: CDR1 MNHNY and CDR2 SVGAGI (reference sequence). The CDR3 is 15 residues long. The ends were cut back, 6 bases at V and 5 bases at J, with 17 bases in the middle. DNA for the CDR3: TGTGCCAGCAGAGATTGGCAGGCGGGGAACAATGAGCAGTTCTTC. This sequence encodes CASRDWQAGNNEQFF.

The chain carries TRBV7-2 and TRBJ1-1, with D tentatively TRBD1 (5 bases). The germline gives CDR1 SGHTA, CDR2 FQGNSA. This CDR3 has 13 amino acids. V shed 6 bases and J shed 7 bases, with 15 bases lying between them. This CDR3 is CASSFYGRGEAFF. The CDR3 DNA reads TGTGCCAGCAGTTTTTACGGGAGGGGTGAAGCTTTCTTT.

The rearrangement uses TRBV29-1 and TRBJ2-3; D possibly corresponds to TRBD1 (5 bases). This CDR3 comprises 14 residues. V gave up 4 bases and J gave up 6 bases, with 17 bases separating them. Germline V gene lookup returns CDR1 SQVTM and CDR2 ANQGSEA. CDR3 residues: CSVVVHLRADTQYF. In DNA form, the CDR3 reads TGCAGCGTTGTAGTGCACCTCAGGGCCGATACGCAGTATTTT.

The rearrangement joins TRBV5-5 to TRBJ2-7, with D unresolved. The V end was cut by 0 bases, the J end by 0 bases, with 10 bases between. This CDR3 has 15 amino acids. Germline V CDR1 and CDR2: SGHKS, YYEKEE (reference sequence). The CDR3 here is CASSLDVGYSYEQYF. Here the CDR3 DNA reads TGTGCCAGCAGCTTGGATGTGGGCTACTCCTACGAGCAGTACTTC.

Only a few counts were recorded for this clone. The chain is built from TRBV10-3 and TRBJ1-1; 7 bases match TRBD1. Germline loops: CDR1 ENHRY, CDR2 SYGVKD. J was trimmed by 3 bases and V by 10 bases; bases with no gene match: 20. The CDR3 extends over 17 amino acids. In DNA form, the CDR3 reads TGTGCCACCAGAGTATACAACAGGGGAAAGTCGGACACTGAAGCTTTCTTT. Amino acid sequence: CATRVYNRGKSDTEAFF.